Presented here are 30 T cell receptor beta chains from one specimen sequenced in a study of cytomegalovirus exposure and HLA in healthy donors. It was with 60 Vbeta and 13 Jbeta primers that the PCR ran. Some clones are missing from TCRdb's copy, which holds only in-frame ones; the method was immunoSEQ multiplex PCR. This sample has more than 200,000 clones, with around 79% found just once. Sample: PBMCs. The receptor source for this set is a male donor in good health and CMV-seronegative.

The gene calls are TRBV7-2 and TRBJ2-1; D is ambiguous. The length of the CDR3 is 16 residues. Germline V gene sequence: CDR1 SGHTA, CDR2 FQGNSA. Trimming pared 5 bases from V and 6 bases from J, leaving 20 bases between. Here the CDR3 DNA reads TGTGCCAGCAGCCGAGGCCTGGCTATTAGTACCAATGAGCAGTTCTTC. This sequence encodes CASSRGLAISTNEQFF.

This clone was detected a few times. This chain connects TRBV6-1 to TRBJ2-5; 7 nucleotides align to TRBD2. The trim removed 6 bases at V and 11 bases at J, leaving 18 bases unmatched. Germline-derived CDR1 and CDR2 are MNHNS and SASEGT. The CDR3 has 15 residues. The chain's CDR3 is CASSPKTDSRGEQYF. CDR3 coding DNA: TGTGCCAGCAGCCCCAAGACAGACAGTCGGGGGGAGCAGTACTTC.

The genes are TRBV9 and TRBJ2-1; tentatively, D is TRBD2 (6 bases). V was trimmed by 3 bases and J by 0 bases, leaving 13 bases between them. Germline loops: CDR1 SGDLS, CDR2 YYNGEE. The CDR3 runs 16 residues. Here the CDR3 DNA reads TGTGCCAGCAGCGCCTCTAGCGCACCCTCCTACAATGAGCAGTTCTTC. As protein: CASSASSAPSYNEQFF.

CDR3 residues: CASSSLGGTIYGYTF. CDR3 nucleotide sequence: TGTGCCAGCAGTTCTCTGGGGGGAACGATCTATGGCTACACCTTC. This chain links TRBV6-5 with TRBJ1-2, with D possibly being TRBD1 (5 bases). V was trimmed by 4 bases and J by 4 bases, leaving 16 bases between them. The CDR3 contains 15 residues. Germline values: CDR1 MNHEY, CDR2 SVGAGI.

This clone was detected only a few times. The chain links TRBV6-1 to TRBJ2-1; TRBD1 is a possible D gene (6 bases). Germline CDR1 reads MNHNS; CDR2 reads SASEGT. The CDR3 runs 13 residues. V lost 7 bases and J 6 bases, leaving 13 bases between the germline ends. The CDR3 here is CASIFRGGNEQFF. The CDR3 DNA reads as TGTGCCAGCATATTCAGGGGCGGCAATGAGCAGTTCTTC.

The chain couples TRBV2 to TRBJ2-1; D may be TRBD2 (6 bases). Germline assignment: CDR1 SNHLY and CDR2 FYNNEI. This CDR3 has 12 amino acids. Trimming removed 4 bases at V and 12 bases at J, with 13 bases between. CDR3 amino acids: CASSARSGPQFF. The CDR3 nucleotides are TGTGCCAGCAGTGCCCGAAGCGGGCCGCAGTTCTTC.

This chain links TRBV19 with TRBJ2-1; TRBD1 aligns across 8 bases. Germline trimming cut 5 bases from V and 7 bases from J; bases unmatched to any gene: 7. From germline, CDR1 is LNHDA and CDR2 SQIVND (reference sequence). The CDR3 spans 14 residues. In nucleotides, the CDR3 is TGTGCCAGTAGTTGGGACAGGAGGAGAAATGAGCAGTTCTTC. Its translation: CASSWDRRRNEQFF.

V is TRBV7-2 and J is TRBJ2-5, with 8 nucleotides matching TRBD2. V lost 3 bases, J lost 4 bases, and 4 bases stayed unmatched. The CDR3 sequence is 14 residues long. The germline V gene encodes CDR1 SGHTA and CDR2 FQGNSA. CDR3 residues: CASSFGGAGETQYF. Written as DNA, the CDR3 is TGTGCCAGCAGCTTCGGGGGGGCAGGAGAGACCCAGTACTTC.

V gene TRBV6-6 combines with J gene TRBJ2-2, with 8 bases matching TRBD2. The CDR3 extends over 15 amino acids. Germline V gives CDR1 MNHNY, CDR2 SVGAGI (reference sequence). Germline trimming cut 0 bases from V and 6 bases from J; bases unmatched to any gene: 3. The CDR3 is CASSYSPGGAGELFF. The CDR3 DNA sequence: TGTGCCAGCAGTTACTCACCGGGAGGGGCCGGGGAGCTGTTTTTT.

This chain connects TRBV29-1 to TRBJ1-2; the D gene is possibly TRBD1 (5 bases). V gave up 1 base and J gave up 3 bases, with 12 bases separating them. This CDR3 is 14 amino acids long. Germline CDR1 and CDR2: SQVTM and ANQGSEA. CDR3 amino acids: CSVEGRGVYYGYTF. As DNA, the CDR3 is TGCAGCGTTGAAGGTCGGGGGGTTTACTATGGCTACACCTTC. Filled out from reference TRBV29-1 and TRBJ1-2, the complete variable domain reads SAVISQKPSRDICQRGTSLTIQCQVDSQVTMMFWYRQQPGQSLTLIATANQGSEATYESGFVIDKFPISRPNLTFSTLTVSNMSPEDSSIYLCSVEGRGVYYGYTFGSGTRLTVV.

V gene TRBV7-6 combines with J gene TRBJ2-7, with 10 bases fitting TRBD2. Germline CDR1 and CDR2: SGHVS and FNYEAQ. The CDR3 totals 16 residues. The V and J ends lost 6 bases and 2 bases, in that order; junction bases with no gene match: 10. CDR3 residues: CASSKETSGLPYEQYF. Here the CDR3 DNA reads TGTGCCAGCAGTAAAGAGACTAGCGGGTTGCCCTACGAGCAGTACTTC.

The J gene is TRBJ2-3, the V gene TRBV25-1; D remains ambiguous. Trimming pared 1 base from V and 1 base from J, leaving 9 bases between. This CDR3 contains 15 residues. Germline assignment: CDR1 MGHDK and CDR2 SYGVNS. CDR3 in DNA: TGTGCCAGCAGTGAATTGTCAGGTGGCACAGATACGCAGTATTTT. Residues: CASSELSGGTDTQYF. Complete variable domain (other parts from reference TRBV25-1 and TRBJ2-3): EADIYQTPRYLVIGTGKKITLECSQTMGHDKMYWYQQDPGMELHLIHYSYGVNSTEKGDLSSESTVSRIRTEHFPLTLESARPSHTSQYLCASSELSGGTDTQYFGPGTRLTVL.

The chain recombines TRBV13 with TRBJ2-5, with 8 bases fitting TRBD2. V was clipped by 2 bases and J by 3 bases; unmatched bases: 2. This CDR3 has 14 residues. The germline CDR1 and CDR2 sequences are PRHDT and FYEKMQ (reference sequence). Here the CDR3 DNA reads TGTGCCAGCAGCTTACGAGCGGGGGAAGAGACCCAGTACTTC. Its translation is CASSLRAGEETQYF.

The chain has TRBV23-1 and TRBJ1-5; 7 nucleotides match TRBD1. TRBV23-1 is an ORF, and what it does is uncertain. J gave up 7 bases and V 5 bases, and 14 bases lay outside the gene matches. The CDR3 runs 16 residues. The CDR3 loop reads CASSTTGAPWFQPQHF. The CDR3 DNA follows: TGCGCCAGCAGTACCACAGGGGCCCCTTGGTTCCAGCCCCAGCATTTT.

This sequence joins TRBV5-5 and TRBJ1-5; a weak D match, TRBD1 (5 bases). CDR1 and CDR2 (germline): SGHKS, YYEKEE (reference sequence). This CDR3 has 14 amino acids. V gave up 4 bases and J gave up 5 bases, with 13 bases separating them. The CDR3 nucleotides read TGTGCCAGCAGCCTAGGGGTGGTGGATCAGCCCCAGCATTTT. This codes for CASSLGVVDQPQHF.

The table lists this clone with a few counts. The CDR3 DNA follows: TGCGCCAGCAGTCAAGGTGGACAGGGAACAGATAGCAATCAGCCCCAGCATTTT. Amino acid sequence: CASSQGGQGTDSNQPQHF. The chain combines TRBV23-1 with TRBJ1-5; 8 bases fit TRBD1. TRBV23-1 is sorted into the ORF group, with uncertain function. This CDR3 region has 18 residues. The trim removed 2 bases at V and 0 bases at J, leaving 9 bases unmatched.

This chain joins TRBV18 and TRBJ1-2; D uncertain. V dropped 6 bases and J dropped 4 bases, with 15 bases sitting between them. CDR3 length: 14 residues. Germline V CDR1 and CDR2: KGHSH, LQKENI. The CDR3 reads CASSLVGSGYGYTF. The CDR3 nucleotides are TGTGCCAGCTCCCTAGTCGGGAGTGGCTATGGCTACACCTTC.

A few counts support this clone. The chain uses TRBV6-6 and TRBJ2-1; D might be TRBD1 (6 bases). Germline V gene data show CDR1 as MNHNY and CDR2 as SVGAGI (reference sequence). This CDR3 has 13 residues. The V end was cut by 6 bases, the J end by 5 bases, with 11 bases between. The CDR3 sequence: CASSHGTNNEQFF. The CDR3 DNA is TGTGCCAGCAGCCACGGGACAAACAATGAGCAGTTCTTC.

The gene calls are TRBV11-2 and TRBJ2-5, with D tentatively TRBD1 (6 bases). The J call is doubtful: the DNA matches TRBJ2-7 better. Germline assignment: CDR1 SGHAT and CDR2 FQNNGV. The CDR3 has 14 residues. CDR3 region: CASSLELGGLEQYF. For the CDR3, the DNA is TGTGCCAGCAGCTTAGAACTTGGGGGCCTCGAGCAGTACTTC.

The rearrangement links TRBV11-2 to TRBJ1-2; D not certain. CDR1 and CDR2 (germline): SGHAT, FQNNGV. This CDR3 has 15 residues. Trimming took off 4 bases at V and 0 bases at J, with 12 bases between the two ends. The CDR3 reads CASSYFDGTNYGYTF. In nucleotides, the CDR3 is TGTGCCAGCAGCTACTTCGACGGGACTAACTATGGCTACACCTTC.

This clone was counted a few times. This chain uses TRBV6-5 with TRBJ2-5; weak D call: TRBD1 (5 bases). This CDR3 is 12 amino acids long. Trimming pared 6 bases from V and 5 bases from J, leaving 10 bases between. Germline values: CDR1 MNHEY, CDR2 SVGAGI. CDR3 coding DNA: TGTGCCAGCAGCAGCAGGGTGGAGACCCAGTACTTC. This codes for CASSSRVETQYF.

The sample holds a few counts of this clone. The chain uses TRBV19 and TRBJ1-1, with 8 bases matching TRBD1. Germline CDR1 LNHDA, CDR2 SQIVND (reference sequence). The V gene end was trimmed by 6 bases and the J gene end by 1 base; junction bases not matched to a gene: 4. The CDR3 contains 14 residues. The CDR3 reads CASRGTGPNTEAFF. CDR3 in DNA: TGTGCCAGTAGAGGGACAGGACCGAACACTGAAGCTTTCTTT.

V is TRBV15 and J is TRBJ1-4; maybe TRBD1 (6 bases). The CDR3 extends over 16 amino acids. Trimming removed 2 bases from V and 4 bases from J, with 14 bases in between. The germline V gene has CDR1 LNHNV and CDR2 YYDKDF (reference sequence). The CDR3: CATSRRAGALNEKLFF. Here the CDR3 DNA reads TGTGCCACCAGCAGACGGGCGGGGGCGCTTAATGAAAAACTGTTTTTT.

The gene calls are TRBV9 and TRBJ2-7; weak D call: TRBD2 (5 bases). Germline lookup yields CDR1 SGDLS and CDR2 YYNGEE. V was clipped by 0 bases and J by 3 bases, with 10 bases between them. The CDR3 is 14 residues long. The CDR3 spells CASSVGQDFYEQYF. CDR3 DNA: TGTGCCAGCAGCGTAGGTCAGGACTTCTACGAGCAGTACTTC.

The V call is TRBV4-2, the J call TRBJ2-3; TRBD2 is a possible D gene (6 bases). Trimming took off 2 bases at V and 1 base at J, with 13 bases between the two ends. This CDR3 has 16 amino acids. CDR1 is LGHNA and CDR2 is YNFKEQ in the germline V gene. This CDR3 reads CASSQPVQRGTDTQYF. CDR3 nucleotide sequence: TGTGCCAGCAGCCAACCGGTCCAGCGGGGCACAGATACGCAGTATTTT.

V and J are TRBV30 and TRBJ2-5; TRBD2 matches 8 bases. The J call is doubtful: the DNA matches TRBJ2-7 better. CDR3 length: 15 amino acids. CDR1 and CDR2 (germline): GTSNPN, SVGIG (reference sequence). CDR3 bases: TGTGCCTGGACACAACCGGGAGGGACCCTCTACGAGCAGTACTTC. Amino acid sequence: CAWTQPGGTLYEQYF.

This clone has a single count. V is TRBV28 and J is TRBJ2-1; D is possibly TRBD2 (7 bases). The V end was cut by 6 bases, the J end by 5 bases, with 14 bases between. The CDR3 length is 14 residues. CDR1 is MDHEN and CDR2 is SYDVKM in the germline V gene. The CDR3 is CASRPGGANNEQFF. CDR3 nucleotide sequence: TGTGCCAGCAGGCCTGGGGGGGCTAACAATGAGCAGTTCTTC.

Comment on this clone: An end of the junction does not agree with germline; a read error may underlie this. The rearrangement uses TRBV18 and TRBJ2-7, with 9 bases lining up with TRBD1. The CDR3 is made up of 15 amino acids. Germline CDR1 and CDR2: KGHSH and LQKENI. The chain's CDR3 is CASSPPGQGLYEQYF. CDR3 DNA sequence: TGTGCCAGCTCTCCACCGGGACAGGGACTCTACGAGCAGTACTTC.

This sequence joins TRBV9 and TRBJ2-3, with 7 nucleotides matching TRBD1. CDR1 and CDR2 (germline): SGDLS, YYNGEE. The CDR3 runs to 16 residues. V lost 4 bases and J lost 2; bases outside the gene matches: 10. CDR3 amino acids: CASSPGDRVITDTQYF. The CDR3 nucleotides are TGTGCCAGCAGCCCTGGAGACAGGGTCATCACAGATACGCAGTATTTT.

The chain recombines TRBV23-1 with TRBJ1-1; D not resolved. TRBV23-1 is identified as an open reading frame with a role that is uncertain. This CDR3 is built from 15 residues. Trimming cost V 0 bases and J 1 base, with 9 bases left between them. Written as DNA, the CDR3 is TGCGCCAGCAGTCAATCGAATGGCCGGAACACTGAAGCTTTCTTT. Translation gives CASSQSNGRNTEAFF.